The 8 T cell receptor beta chains below come from one sample, sequenced in a study of chemoradiotherapy in HPV16-positive cancers. TCRdb's table, derived via immunoSEQ multiplex PCR, lists solely in-frame clones and lacks some. Counted here are approximately 8,100 clones, roughly 89% occurring once; the ten biggest clones make up 14%. The material sequenced was blood, taken from a patient who underwent chemoradiotherapy. These receptors all stem from a human donor with HPV-associated anogenital cancer.

This chain links TRBV7-2 with TRBJ2-3; tentatively, D is TRBD1 or TRBD2 (6 bases each). Per the germline V gene, CDR1 is SGHTA and CDR2 is FQGNSA. CDR3 length: 14 residues. V was cut by 0 bases and J by 6 bases, with 10 bases left in between. The CDR3 region has the DNA TGTGCCAGCAGCTTAGCCCCGGGGGCGGATACGCAGTATTTT. Translation gives CASSLAPGADTQYF.

The chain has TRBV7-8 and TRBJ2-2, with D possibly matching TRBD2 (6 bases). V lost 5 bases and J 6 bases, leaving 10 bases between the germline ends. This CDR3 has 13 residues. Germline V gene sequence: CDR1 SGHVS, CDR2 FQNEAQ. CDR3 region: CASSPGLSGELFF. The CDR3 DNA is TGTGCCAGCAGCCCGGGACTTTCCGGGGAGCTGTTTTTT. Full variable domain (missing parts from reference TRBV7-8 and TRBJ2-2): GAGVSQSPRYKVAKRGQDVALRCDPISGHVSLFWYQQALGQGPEFLTYFQNEAQLDKSGLPSDRFFAERPEGSVSTLKIQRTQQEDSAVYLCASSPGLSGELFFGEGSRLTVL.

The chain employs TRBV10-1 and TRBJ2-3; 11 bases map to TRBD2. The germline V gene encodes CDR1 WNHNN and CDR2 SYGVQD (reference sequence). The junction had 2 bases not matched to a gene; V was cut back by 8 bases and J by 4 bases. CDR3 length: 13 residues. The CDR3 sequence is CASGTSGADTQYF. The CDR3 DNA reads as TGCGCCAGCGGGACTAGCGGTGCAGATACGCAGTATTTT.

This chain connects TRBV7-2 to TRBJ2-3; D remains ambiguous. Germline values: CDR1 SGHTA, CDR2 FQGNSA. The CDR3 is 13 residues long. Trimming stripped 0 bases from V and 6 bases from J, with 7 bases between. The CDR3 protein is CASSLAHQDTQYF. The CDR3 bases are TGTGCCAGCAGCTTAGCGCACCAGGATACGCAGTATTTT. Using reference TRBV7-2 and TRBJ2-3 for the parts outside the CDR3, the full variable domain is GAGVSQSPSNKVTEKGKDVELRCDPISGHTALYWYRQSLGQGLEFLIYFQGNSAPDKSGLPSDRFSAERTGGSVSTLTIQRTQQEDSAVYLCASSLAHQDTQYFGPGTRLTVL.

V gene TRBV7-9 combines with J gene TRBJ2-3; 12 bases line up with TRBD2. The germline V gene encodes CDR1 SEHNR and CDR2 FQNEAQ (reference sequence). The CDR3 length is 16 residues. The V gene end was trimmed by 4 bases and the J gene end by 0 bases; junction bases not matched to a gene: 2. The CDR3 loop is CASSSGLAGSTDTQYF. CDR3 in DNA: TGTGCCAGCAGCTCCGGACTAGCGGGAAGCACAGATACGCAGTATTTT.

The chain carries TRBV29-1 and TRBJ2-5; TRBD1 matches 8 bases. The junction had 6 bases not matched to a gene; V was cut back by 5 bases and J by 4 bases. Per the germline V gene, CDR1 is SQVTM and CDR2 is ANQGSEA. The CDR3 is 13 amino acids. CDR3 loop: CSVRTGTGETQYF. The CDR3 DNA sequence: TGCAGCGTTCGGACGGGGACAGGAGAGACCCAGTACTTC.

Concerning this clone itself: The junction departs from germline at one end; a sequencing error may be responsible. This sequence joins TRBV2 and TRBJ2-6, with TRBD1 identical over 7 bases. Germline V lookup: CDR1 SNHLY, CDR2 FYNNEI. The CDR3 is 16 residues long. CDR3 in amino acids: CASSEARGRGANVLTF. In DNA form, the CDR3 reads TGTGCCAGCAGCGAAGCGAGGGGGCGGGGGGCCAACGTCCTGACTTTC.

This chain joins TRBV27 and TRBJ2-7; 7 nucleotides match TRBD1. J lost 3 bases, V lost 6 bases, and 17 bases had no gene match. CDR3 length: 17 residues. Germline V lookup: CDR1 MNHEY, CDR2 SMNVEV (reference sequence). This chain's CDR3 is CASRLRTQGFSNYEQYF. CDR3 in DNA: TGTGCCAGCAGACTAAGGACACAGGGGTTTTCGAACTACGAGCAGTACTTC.